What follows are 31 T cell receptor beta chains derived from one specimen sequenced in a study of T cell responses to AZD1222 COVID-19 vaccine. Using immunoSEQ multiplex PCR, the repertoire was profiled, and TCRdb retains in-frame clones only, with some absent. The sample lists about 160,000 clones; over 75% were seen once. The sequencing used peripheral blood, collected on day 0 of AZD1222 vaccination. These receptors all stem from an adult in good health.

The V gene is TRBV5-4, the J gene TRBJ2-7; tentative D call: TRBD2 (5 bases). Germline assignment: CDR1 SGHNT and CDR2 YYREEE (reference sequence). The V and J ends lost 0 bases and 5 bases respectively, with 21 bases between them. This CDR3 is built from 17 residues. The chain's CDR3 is CASSLAASGAGFDEQYF. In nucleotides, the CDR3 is TGTGCCAGCAGCTTGGCCGCGAGCGGCGCAGGTTTTGACGAGCAGTACTTC.

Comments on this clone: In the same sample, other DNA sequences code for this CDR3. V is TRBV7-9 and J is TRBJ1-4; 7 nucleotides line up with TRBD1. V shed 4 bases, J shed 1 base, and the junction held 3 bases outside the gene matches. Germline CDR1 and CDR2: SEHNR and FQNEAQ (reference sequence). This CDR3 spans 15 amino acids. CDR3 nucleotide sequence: TGTGCCAGCAGCTCCCCAGGGGGAACTAATGAAAAACTGTTTTTT. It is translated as CASSSPGGTNEKLFF.

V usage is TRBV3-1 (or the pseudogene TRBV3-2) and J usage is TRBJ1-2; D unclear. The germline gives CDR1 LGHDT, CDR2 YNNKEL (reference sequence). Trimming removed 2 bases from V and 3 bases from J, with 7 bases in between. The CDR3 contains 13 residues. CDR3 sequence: CASSQSGYYGYTF. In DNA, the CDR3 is TGTGCCAGCAGCCAATCAGGATACTATGGCTACACCTTC.

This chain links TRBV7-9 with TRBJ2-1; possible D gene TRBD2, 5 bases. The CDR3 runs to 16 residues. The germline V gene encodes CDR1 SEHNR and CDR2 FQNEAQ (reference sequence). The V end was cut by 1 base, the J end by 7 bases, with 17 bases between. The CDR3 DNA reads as TGTGCCAGCAGCTTAGGAATATACGGGGAGTTTAATGAGCAGTTCTTC. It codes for CASSLGIYGEFNEQFF.

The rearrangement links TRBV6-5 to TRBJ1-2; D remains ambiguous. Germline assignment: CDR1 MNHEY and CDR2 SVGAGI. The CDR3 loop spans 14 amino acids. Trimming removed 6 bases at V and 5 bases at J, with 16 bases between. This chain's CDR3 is CASRLTGISYGYTF. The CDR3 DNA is TGTGCCAGCAGACTGACCGGGATTTCTTATGGCTACACCTTC.

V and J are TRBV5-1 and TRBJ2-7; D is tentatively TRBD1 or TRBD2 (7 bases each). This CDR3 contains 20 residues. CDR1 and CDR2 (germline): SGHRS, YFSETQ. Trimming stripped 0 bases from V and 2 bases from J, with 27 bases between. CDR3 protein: CASSLVFGQVREGGAYEQYV. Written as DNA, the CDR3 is TGCGCCAGCAGCTTGGTTTTTGGACAGGTCAGGGAGGGAGGAGCCTACGAGCAGTACGTC.

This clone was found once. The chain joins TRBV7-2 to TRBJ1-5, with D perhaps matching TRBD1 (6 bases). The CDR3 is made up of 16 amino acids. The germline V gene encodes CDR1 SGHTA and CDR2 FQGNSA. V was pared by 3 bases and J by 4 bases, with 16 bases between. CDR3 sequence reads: CASSLMGRGPNQPQHF. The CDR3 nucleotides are TGTGCCAGCAGCTTGATGGGCAGGGGTCCAAATCAGCCCCAGCATTTT.

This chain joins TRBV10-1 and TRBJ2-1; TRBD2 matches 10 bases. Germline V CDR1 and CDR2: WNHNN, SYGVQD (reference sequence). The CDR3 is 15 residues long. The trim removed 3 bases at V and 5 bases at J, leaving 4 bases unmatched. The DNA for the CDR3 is TGCGCCAGCAGTGATACTAGCGGGGTTAACAATGAGCAGTTCTTC. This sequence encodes CASSDTSGVNNEQFF.

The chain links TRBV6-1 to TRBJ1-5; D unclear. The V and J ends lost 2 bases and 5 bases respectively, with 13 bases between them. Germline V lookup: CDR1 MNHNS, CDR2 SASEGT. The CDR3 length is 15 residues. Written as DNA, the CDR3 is TGTGCCAGCAGTGAAAATCTACTGCTCGATCAGCCCCAGCATTTT. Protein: CASSENLLLDQPQHF.

CDR3: CASSLALPSGNEKLFF. The CDR3 DNA reads TGTGCCAGCAGCTTAGCTTTGCCCTCTGGGAATGAAAAACTGTTTTTT. V is TRBV7-8 and J is TRBJ1-4; D not resolved. Germline CDR1 reads SGHVS; CDR2 reads FQNEAQ. The CDR3 is made up of 16 amino acids. V was clipped by 0 bases and J by 5 bases, with 13 bases between them.

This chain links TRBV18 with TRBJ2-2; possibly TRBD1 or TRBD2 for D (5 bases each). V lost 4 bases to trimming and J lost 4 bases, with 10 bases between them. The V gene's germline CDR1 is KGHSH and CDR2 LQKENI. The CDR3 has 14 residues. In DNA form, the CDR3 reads TGTGCCAGCTCACTGGGGGTCGGCACCGGGGAGCTGTTTTTT. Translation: CASSLGVGTGELFF.

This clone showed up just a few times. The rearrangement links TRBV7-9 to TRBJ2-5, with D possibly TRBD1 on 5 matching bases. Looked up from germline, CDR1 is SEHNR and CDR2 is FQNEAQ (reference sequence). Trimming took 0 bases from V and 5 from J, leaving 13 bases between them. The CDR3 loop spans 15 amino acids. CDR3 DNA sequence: TGTGCCAGCAGCTTAGCAGTTAGGGGCGACGAGACCCAGTACTTC. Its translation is CASSLAVRGDETQYF.

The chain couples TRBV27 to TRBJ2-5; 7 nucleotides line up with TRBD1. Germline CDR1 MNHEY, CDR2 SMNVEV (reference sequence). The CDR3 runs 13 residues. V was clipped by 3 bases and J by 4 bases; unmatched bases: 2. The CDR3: CASSLTGRETQYF. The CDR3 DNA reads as TGTGCCAGCAGTTTGACAGGGCGAGAGACCCAGTACTTC.

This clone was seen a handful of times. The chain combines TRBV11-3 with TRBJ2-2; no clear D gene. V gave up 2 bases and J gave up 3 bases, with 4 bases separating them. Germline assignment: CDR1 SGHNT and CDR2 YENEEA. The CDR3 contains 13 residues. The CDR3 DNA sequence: TGTGCCAGCAGCTTAATGTACACCGGGGAGCTGTTTTTT. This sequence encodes CASSLMYTGELFF.

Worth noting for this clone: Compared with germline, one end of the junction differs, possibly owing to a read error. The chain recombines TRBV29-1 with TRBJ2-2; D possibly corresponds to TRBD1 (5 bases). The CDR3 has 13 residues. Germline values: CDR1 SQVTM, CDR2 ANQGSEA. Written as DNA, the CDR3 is TGCAGCGTAGAAGGACAGAACACCGGGGAGCTGTTTTTT. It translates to CSVEGQNTGELFF.

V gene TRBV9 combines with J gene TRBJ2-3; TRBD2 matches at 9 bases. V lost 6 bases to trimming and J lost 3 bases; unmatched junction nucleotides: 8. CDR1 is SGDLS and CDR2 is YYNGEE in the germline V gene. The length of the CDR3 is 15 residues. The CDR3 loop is CASTRRRGGTDTQYF. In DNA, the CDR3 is TGTGCCAGCACTCGACGGCGGGGGGGGACAGATACGCAGTATTTT.

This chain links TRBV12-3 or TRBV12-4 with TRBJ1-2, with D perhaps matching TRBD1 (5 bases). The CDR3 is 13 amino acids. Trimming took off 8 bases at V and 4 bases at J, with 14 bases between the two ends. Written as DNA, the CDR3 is TGTGCCAGCGGAGACAGCACCCTCTATGGCTACACCTTC. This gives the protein CASGDSTLYGYTF.

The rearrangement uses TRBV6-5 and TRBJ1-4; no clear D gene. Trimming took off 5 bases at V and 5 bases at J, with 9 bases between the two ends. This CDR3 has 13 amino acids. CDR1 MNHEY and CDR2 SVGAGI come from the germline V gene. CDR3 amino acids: CASSRPMNEKLFF. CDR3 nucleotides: TGTGCCAGCAGTCGTCCCATGAATGAAAAACTGTTTTTT.

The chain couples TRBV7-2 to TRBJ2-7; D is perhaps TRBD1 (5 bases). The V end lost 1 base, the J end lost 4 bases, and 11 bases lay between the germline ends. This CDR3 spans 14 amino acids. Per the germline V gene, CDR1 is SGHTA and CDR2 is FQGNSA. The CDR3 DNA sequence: TGTGCCAGCAGCTTAGGGGGCAGGGAATACGAGCAGTACTTC. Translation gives CASSLGGREYEQYF. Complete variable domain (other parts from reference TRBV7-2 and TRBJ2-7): GAGVSQSPSNKVTEKGKDVELRCDPISGHTALYWYRQSLGQGLEFLIYFQGNSAPDKSGLPSDRFSAERTGGSVSTLTIQRTQQEDSAVYLCASSLGGREYEQYFGPGTRLTVT.

CDR3 sequence reads: CASSLNRGGTAGNYGYTF. In DNA form, the CDR3 reads TGTGCCAGCAGCTTAAACCGTGGCGGGACCGCTGGAAACTATGGCTACACCTTC. The genes are TRBV7-3 and TRBJ1-2; D perhaps matches TRBD1 (5 bases). Germline lookup yields CDR1 SGHTA and CDR2 FQGTGA. The V end was cut by 1 base, the J end by 2 bases, with 20 bases between. CDR3 length: 18 amino acids.

The CDR3 DNA reads TGTGCCAGCAGACTACGCCGAGCGACAGGGAGGTGTCAAGAGACCCAGTACTTC. It is translated as CASRLRRATGRCQETQYF. The chain joins TRBV9 to TRBJ2-5, with a weak D call TRBD1 (7 bases). Germline CDR1 is SGDLS and CDR2 is YYNGEE. CDR3 length: 18 residues. The germline V and J ends were trimmed by 5 bases and 2 bases, with 25 bases remaining between them.

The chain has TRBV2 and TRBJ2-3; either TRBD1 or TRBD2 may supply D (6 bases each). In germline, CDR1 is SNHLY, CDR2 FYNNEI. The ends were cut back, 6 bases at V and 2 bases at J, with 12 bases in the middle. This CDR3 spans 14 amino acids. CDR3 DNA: TGTGCCAGCAGCGACGGGGGCAACACAGATACGCAGTATTTT. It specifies CASSDGGNTDTQYF.

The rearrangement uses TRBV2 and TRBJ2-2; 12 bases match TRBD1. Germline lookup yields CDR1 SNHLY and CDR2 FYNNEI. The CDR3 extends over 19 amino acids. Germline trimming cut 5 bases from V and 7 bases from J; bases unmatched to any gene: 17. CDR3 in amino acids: CASSTPLLPGQGAVGELFF. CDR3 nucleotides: TGTGCCAGCAGTACGCCACTACTTCCGGGACAGGGGGCTGTCGGGGAGCTGTTTTTT.

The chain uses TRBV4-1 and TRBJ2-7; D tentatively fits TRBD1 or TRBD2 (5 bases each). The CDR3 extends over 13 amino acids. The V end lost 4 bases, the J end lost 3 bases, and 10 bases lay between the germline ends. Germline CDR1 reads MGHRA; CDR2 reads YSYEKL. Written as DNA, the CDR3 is TGCGCCAGCAGCCCCGGGGACGGCTACGAGCAGTACTTC. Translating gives CASSPGDGYEQYF.

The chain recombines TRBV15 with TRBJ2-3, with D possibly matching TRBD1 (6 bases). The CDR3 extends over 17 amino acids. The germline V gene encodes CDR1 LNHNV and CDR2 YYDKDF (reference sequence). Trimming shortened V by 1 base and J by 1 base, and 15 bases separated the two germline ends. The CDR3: CATSRARTVYGTDTQYF. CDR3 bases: TGTGCCACCAGCAGAGCTAGGACAGTTTATGGCACAGATACGCAGTATTTT. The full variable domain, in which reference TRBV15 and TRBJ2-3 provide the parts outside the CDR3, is DAMVIQNPRYQVTQFGKPVTLSCSQTLNHNVMYWYQQKSSQAPKLLFHYYDKDFNNEADTPDNFQSRRPNTSFCFLDIRSPGLGDTAMYLCATSRARTVYGTDTQYFGPGTRLTVL.

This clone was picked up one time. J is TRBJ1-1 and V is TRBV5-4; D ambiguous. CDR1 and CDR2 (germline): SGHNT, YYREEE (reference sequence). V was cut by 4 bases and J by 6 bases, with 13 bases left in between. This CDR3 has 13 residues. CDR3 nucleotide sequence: TGTGCCAGCAGCCCCCTTCCGGGCGCTGAAGCTTTCTTT. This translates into CASSPLPGAEAFF.

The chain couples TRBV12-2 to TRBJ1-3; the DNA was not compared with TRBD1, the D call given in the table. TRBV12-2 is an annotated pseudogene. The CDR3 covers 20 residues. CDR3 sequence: CTSRLALWTGKAYLGNTIYF. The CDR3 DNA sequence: TGTACAAGTCGCTTAGCGCTATGGACAGGGAAAGCGTATCTTGGAAACACCATATATTTT.

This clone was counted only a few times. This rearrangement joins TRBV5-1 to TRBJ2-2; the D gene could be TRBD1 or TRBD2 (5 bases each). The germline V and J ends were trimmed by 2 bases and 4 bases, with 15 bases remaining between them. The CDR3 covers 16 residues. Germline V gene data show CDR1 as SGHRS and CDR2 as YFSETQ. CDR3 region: CASSFYSGTSTGELFF. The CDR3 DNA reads TGCGCCAGCAGCTTTTACTCCGGGACCTCCACCGGGGAGCTGTTTTTT.

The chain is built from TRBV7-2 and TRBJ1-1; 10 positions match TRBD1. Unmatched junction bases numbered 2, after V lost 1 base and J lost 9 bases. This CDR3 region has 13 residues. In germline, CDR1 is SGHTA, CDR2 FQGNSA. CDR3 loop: CASSLGQGAQAFF. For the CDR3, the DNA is TGTGCCAGCAGCTTAGGACAGGGGGCGCAAGCTTTCTTT.

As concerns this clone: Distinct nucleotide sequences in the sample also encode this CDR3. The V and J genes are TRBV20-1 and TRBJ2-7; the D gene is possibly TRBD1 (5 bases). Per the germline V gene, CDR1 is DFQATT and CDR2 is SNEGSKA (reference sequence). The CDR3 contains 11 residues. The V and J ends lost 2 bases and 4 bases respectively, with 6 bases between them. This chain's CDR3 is CSARQGYEQYV. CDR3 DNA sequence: TGCAGTGCTAGACAGGGTTACGAGCAGTACGTC.

CDR3 DNA: TGTGCCAGCAGCTTACAGGGTGACACTGAAGCTTTCTTT. Its protein is CASSLQGDTEAFF. The gene calls are TRBV7-9 and TRBJ1-1, with D perhaps TRBD1 (5 bases). The CDR3 has 13 residues. V lost 2 bases and J lost 3, with 7 bases in between. Per the germline V gene, CDR1 is SEHNR and CDR2 is FQNEAQ (reference sequence). Drawing the rest from reference TRBV7-9 and TRBJ1-1, the complete variable domain is DTGVSQNPRHKITKRGQNVTFRCDPISEHNRLYWYRQTLGQGPEFLTYFQNEAQLEKSRLLSDRFSAERPKGSFSTLEIQRTEQGDSAMYLCASSLQGDTEAFFGQGTRLTVV.